This TCR beta chain was recovered during a study of response to subunit inactivated influenza vaccine. Findings of the study overall: The authors proposed limited new T cell recruitment per seasonal influenza vaccination.

On this clonotype itself: What it binds is unknown.

This CDR3 is built from 15 residues. V lost 6 bases and J lost 7; bases outside the gene matches: 7. TCRdb itself ran the RT-PCR reads through MiXCR, one entry per CDR3 protein. The data hold about 830,000 distinct CDR3 sequences, with under 20% observed a single time. Sequenced here: PBMCs from blood, sampled 4 to 6 days after vaccination. This sequence was found in a man in his fifties or sixties who received an inactivated influenza vaccine. The gene calls are TRBV12-3 or TRBV12-4 and TRBJ2-2; TRBD2 agrees at 11 bases. CDR3 sequence reads: CASRISGRAVGELFF. CDR3 DNA sequence: TGTGCCAGCAGGATTAGCGGGAGGGCCGTCGGGGAGCTGTTTTTT.